These 14 T cell receptor beta chains originate from one sample sequenced in a study of T cells after yellow fever vaccination. TCRdb processed the 5' RACE reads anew with MiXCR; each CDR3 protein has one entry. The sample has around 250,000 distinct CDR3 sequences, 6.9% seen once. Sequenced here: CD4+ T cells sorted from PBMCs, sampled 15 days after the yellow fever booster vaccination. The receptors were sampled from a man between 25 and 39 years old who received the YFV17D yellow fever vaccine.

The rearrangement links TRBV5-5 to TRBJ2-7; D is unresolved. The germline V gene has CDR1 SGHKS and CDR2 YYEKEE (reference sequence). The CDR3 length is 13 residues. The V gene lost 4 bases and the J gene lost 6 bases, with 14 bases spanning the gap. CDR3 DNA sequence: TGTGCCAGCAGCCCCGGGCTCCTCTGCGAGCAGTACTTC. Residues: CASSPGLLCEQYF.

There are many counts of this clonotype. The genes are TRBV5-1 and TRBJ2-6; D is undetermined. Germline loops: CDR1 SGHRS, CDR2 YFSETQ. CDR3 length: 15 residues. The V end lost 1 base, the J end lost 4 bases, and 9 bases lay between the germline ends. The CDR3 region has the DNA TGCGCCAGCAGCTTGCTTCAGACAGGGGCCAACGTCCTGACTTTC. Translation: CASSLLQTGANVLTF.

This clonotype has a handful of counts. The chain combines TRBV11-2 with TRBJ2-5; D possibly corresponds to TRBD2 (6 bases). CDR1 and CDR2 (germline): SGHAT, FQNNGV. The CDR3 contains 14 residues. Trimming shortened V by 8 bases and J by 4 bases, and 17 bases separated the two germline ends. CDR3 bases: TGTGCCAGCTCCGGCCGGGGGTTGCGAGAGACCCAGTACTTC. It is translated as CASSGRGLRETQYF.

This clonotype came up a few times. The chain is built from TRBV7-2 and TRBJ2-5, with 8 positions matching TRBD2. After removal of 4 bases from V and 9 bases from J, the junction contained 7 bases not matched to a gene. This CDR3 contains 13 residues. Germline V gene data show CDR1 as SGHTA and CDR2 as FQGNSA. CDR3 coding DNA: TGTGCCAGCAGCTCACCGGGACTAGGGGCCCAGTACTTC. Amino acids: CASSSPGLGAQYF.

The rearrangement uses TRBV12-3 or TRBV12-4 and TRBJ1-2; D not resolved. The CDR3 has 13 residues. V shed 6 bases and J shed 4 bases, with 12 bases lying between them. In DNA, the CDR3 is TGTGCCAGCAGCCGCGGAACAGCCTATGGCTACACCTTC. Protein product: CASSRGTAYGYTF.

Ten or more counts support this clonotype. The V call is TRBV7-3, the J call TRBJ2-2; TRBD2 matches 7 bases. The CDR3 is made up of 16 amino acids. Losses at the gene ends were 5 bases for V and 0 bases for J; bases not matched to a gene: 6. CDR1 SGHTA and CDR2 FQGTGA come from the germline V gene. The CDR3 sequence is CASSRDSGANTGELFF. The CDR3 bases are TGTGCCAGCAGCAGAGACAGCGGGGCGAACACCGGGGAGCTGTTTTTT. Filled out from reference TRBV7-3 and TRBJ2-2, the complete variable domain reads GAGVSQTPSNKVTEKGKYVELRCDPISGHTALYWYRQSLGQGPEFLIYFQGTGAADDSGLPNDRFFAVRPEGSVSTLKIQRTERGDSAVYLCASSRDSGANTGELFFGEGSRLTVL.

This clonotype was picked up a small number of times. The V call is TRBV14, the J call TRBJ2-5; perhaps TRBD2 as D (5 bases). Germline lookup yields CDR1 SGHDN and CDR2 FVKESK. Trimming removed 2 bases at V and 5 bases at J, with 9 bases between. The CDR3 totals 13 residues. CDR3 in DNA: TGTGCCAGCAGCCAATATACGGGGGAGACCCAGTACTTC. This encodes CASSQYTGETQYF.

In regard to this clonotype: This may stem from a read error, because a much larger clone lies one nucleotide away. The chain carries TRBV18 and TRBJ1-1; D is uncertain. V lost 3 bases and J 4 bases, leaving 9 bases between the germline ends. In germline, CDR1 is KGHSH, CDR2 LQKENI. CDR3 size: 13 residues. The CDR3 loop reads CASSPNVGTEAFF. CDR3 coding DNA: TGTGCCAGCTCACCGAATGTGGGCACTGAAGCTTTCTTT.

The V and J genes are TRBV15 and TRBJ2-7; D ambiguous. This CDR3 is built from 13 residues. Germline CDR1 reads LNHNV; CDR2 reads YYDKDF (reference sequence). V lost 0 bases and J lost 4, with 7 bases in between. CDR3 loop: CATSRDVSYEQYF. In DNA form, the CDR3 reads TGTGCCACCAGCAGAGATGTTAGTTACGAGCAGTACTTC.

Ten or more counts support this clonotype. The chain employs TRBV2 and TRBJ2-7, with D unresolved. The CDR3 contains 11 residues. The germline V gene encodes CDR1 SNHLY and CDR2 FYNNEI. V was trimmed by 6 bases and J by 2 bases, leaving 5 bases between them. The CDR3, as DNA: TGTGCCAGCAGCCAAACCTACGAGCAGTACTTC. Its translation: CASSQTYEQYF.

The rearrangement joins TRBV19 to TRBJ2-1, with 12 bases lining up with TRBD2. Germline V gene lookup returns CDR1 LNHDA and CDR2 SQIVND (reference sequence). The length of the CDR3 is 16 residues. Trimming removed 4 bases from V and 6 bases from J; junction bases left unmatched: 7. This CDR3 is CASSRLAGGPGNEQFF. In DNA, the CDR3 is TGTGCCAGTAGTAGGCTAGCGGGAGGGCCCGGCAATGAGCAGTTCTTC.

This clonotype was detected only once. V and J are TRBV7-2 and TRBJ2-2, with D perhaps TRBD2 (5 bases). This CDR3 contains 17 residues. Trimming shortened V by 6 bases and J by 7 bases, and 24 bases separated the two germline ends. From germline, CDR1 is SGHTA and CDR2 FQGNSA. In nucleotides, the CDR3 is TGTGCCAGCAGTTTCCCCGCGGGCTCCCCCATCGGCGGGGAGCTGTTTTTT. This sequence encodes CASSFPAGSPIGGELFF.

Comment on this clonotype: A much more abundant neighbour one base away suggests this may be a read error. The chain joins TRBV20-1 to TRBJ1-6, with TRBD1 identical over 10 bases. Germline lookup yields CDR1 DFQATT and CDR2 SNEGSKA (reference sequence). V lost 3 bases and J lost 10; bases outside the gene matches: 6. The CDR3 runs to 14 residues. CDR3 sequence reads: CSAREGTGESPLHF. CDR3 sequence (DNA): TGCAGTGCTAGGGAGGGGACAGGGGAATCACCCCTCCACTTT.

This sequence joins TRBV5-4 and TRBJ2-1, with D perhaps matching TRBD1 (5 bases). V was cut by 0 bases and J by 1 base, with 8 bases left in between. This CDR3 is built from 15 residues. Germline V lookup: CDR1 SGHNT, CDR2 YYREEE (reference sequence). DNA of the CDR3: TGTGCCAGCAGCTTGGGCAGGGTTTCCTACAATGAGCAGTTCTTC. Translating gives CASSLGRVSYNEQFF.